The clone carrying this T cell receptor beta chain was recorded a few times. What it binds is unknown. The donors, aged roughly 6 to 95, were healthy Caucasians from Russia. These data are taken from a study of blood T cells in healthy people across ages. General study findings and limits: The study lacked donor CMV status, which possibly confounded expanded clonotype changes. Older individuals had lower TCR beta diversity per million T cells (the decline was roughly linear).

Germline assignment: CDR1 LGHNA and CDR2 YSLEER. CDR3 size: 22 residues. Deletions cut 1 base from V and 0 bases from J, with 29 bases between. Primed by a sample-barcoded 5' primer and a J-beta primer mix, a second PCR proceeded for roughly 7 to 12 cycles. TCRdb used MiXCR to reprocess the 5' RACE reads, holding one entry per CDR3 protein. The sample lists approximately 850,000 distinct CDR3 sequences; around 43% were seen once. The chain combines TRBV4-3 with TRBJ2-3; either TRBD1 or TRBD2 may fit D (6 bases each). This TCR was recovered from a man between 60 and 70 years old in good health. Sequenced: blood. The CDR3 DNA reads TGCGCCAGCAGCCAAGTAGGGGTTGTGAGGGGGGCAAACCCTACTAGCACAGATACGCAGTATTTT. Its translation is CASSQVGVVRGANPTSTDTQYF.